This TCR beta chain is drawn from a study of blood T cell repertoires in COVID-19. The V and J ends lost 8 bases and 7 bases, in that order; junction bases with no gene match: 9. CDR1 SNHLY and CDR2 FYNNEI come from the germline V gene. This CDR3 spans 14 amino acids. Data came from immunoSEQ multiplex PCR; TCRdb stores just in-frame clones and leaves some out. The sample includes fewer than 250,000 clones, approximately 86% of them seen just once. The chain combines TRBV2 with TRBJ2-3; 10 bases line up with TRBD2. This clonotype originated in a man aged 55-75 years with acute or convalescent COVID-19. Sequencing was performed on peripheral blood. CDR3 protein: CASRWTSGFNTQYF. The CDR3 DNA reads as TGTGCCAGCCGGTGGACTAGCGGTTTTAATACGCAGTATTTT.